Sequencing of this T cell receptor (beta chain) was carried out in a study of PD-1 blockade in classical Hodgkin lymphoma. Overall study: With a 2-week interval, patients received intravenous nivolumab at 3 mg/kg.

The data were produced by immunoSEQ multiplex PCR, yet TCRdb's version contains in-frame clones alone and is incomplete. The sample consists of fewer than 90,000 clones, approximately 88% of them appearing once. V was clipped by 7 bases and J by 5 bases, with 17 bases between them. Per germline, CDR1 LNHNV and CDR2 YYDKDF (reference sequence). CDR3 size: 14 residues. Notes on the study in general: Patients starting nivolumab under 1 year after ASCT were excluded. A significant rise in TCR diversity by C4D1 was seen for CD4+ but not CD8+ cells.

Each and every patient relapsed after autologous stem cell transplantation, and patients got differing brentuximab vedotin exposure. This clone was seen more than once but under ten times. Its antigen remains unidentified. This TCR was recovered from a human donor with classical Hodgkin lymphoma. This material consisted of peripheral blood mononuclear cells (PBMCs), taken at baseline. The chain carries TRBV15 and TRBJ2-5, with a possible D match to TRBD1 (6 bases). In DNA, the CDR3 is TGTGCCACCACGCAGCTGGGGGCGTGGGAGACCCAGTACTTC. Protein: CATTQLGAWETQYF.